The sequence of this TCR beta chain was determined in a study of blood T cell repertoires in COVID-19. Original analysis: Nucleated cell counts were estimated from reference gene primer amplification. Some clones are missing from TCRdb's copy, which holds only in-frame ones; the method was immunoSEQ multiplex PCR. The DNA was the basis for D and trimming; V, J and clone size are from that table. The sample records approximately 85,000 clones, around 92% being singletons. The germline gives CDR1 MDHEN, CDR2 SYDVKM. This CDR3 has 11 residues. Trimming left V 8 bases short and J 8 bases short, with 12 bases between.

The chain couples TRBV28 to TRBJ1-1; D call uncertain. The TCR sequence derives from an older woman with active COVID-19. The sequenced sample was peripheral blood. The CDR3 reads CASVAPGEAFF. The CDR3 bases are TGTGCCAGCGTGGCCCCGGGGGAAGCTTTCTTT.